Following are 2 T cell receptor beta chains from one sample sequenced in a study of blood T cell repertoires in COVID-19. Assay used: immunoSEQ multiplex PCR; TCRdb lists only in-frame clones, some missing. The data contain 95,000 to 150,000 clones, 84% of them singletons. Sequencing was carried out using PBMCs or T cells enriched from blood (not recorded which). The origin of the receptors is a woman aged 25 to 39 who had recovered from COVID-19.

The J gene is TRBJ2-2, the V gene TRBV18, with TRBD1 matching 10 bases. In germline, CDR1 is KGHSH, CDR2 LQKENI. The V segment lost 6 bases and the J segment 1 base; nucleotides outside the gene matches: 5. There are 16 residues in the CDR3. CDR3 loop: CASSSGTGVNTGELFF. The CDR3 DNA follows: TGTGCCAGCTCTTCCGGGACAGGGGTGAACACCGGGGAGCTGTTTTTT.

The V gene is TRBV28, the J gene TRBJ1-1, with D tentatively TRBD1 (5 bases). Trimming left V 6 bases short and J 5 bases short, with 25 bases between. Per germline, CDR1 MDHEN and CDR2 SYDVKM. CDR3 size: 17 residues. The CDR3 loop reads CASSLSPARARGTEAFF. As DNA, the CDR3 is TGTGCCAGCAGCCTAAGTCCGGCTAGGGCCCGGGGGACTGAAGCTTTCTTT.